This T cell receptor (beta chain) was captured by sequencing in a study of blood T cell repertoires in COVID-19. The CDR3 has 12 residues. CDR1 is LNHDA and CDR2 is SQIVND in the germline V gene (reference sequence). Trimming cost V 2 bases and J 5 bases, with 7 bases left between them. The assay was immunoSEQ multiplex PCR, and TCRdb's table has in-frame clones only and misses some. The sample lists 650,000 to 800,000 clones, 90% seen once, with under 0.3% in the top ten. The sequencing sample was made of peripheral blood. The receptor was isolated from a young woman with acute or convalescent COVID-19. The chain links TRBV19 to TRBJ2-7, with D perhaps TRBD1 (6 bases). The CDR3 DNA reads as TGTGCCAGTAGTATACAGGGGAACGAGCAGTACTTC. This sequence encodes CASSIQGNEQYF.